The 13 T cell receptor beta chains given below trace back to one sample, sequenced in a study of blood T cell repertoires in COVID-19. Assay used: immunoSEQ multiplex PCR; TCRdb lists only in-frame clones, some missing. The data contain some 22,000 clones, 80% to 90% of them singletons. Input material: peripheral blood. The receptors were sampled from a human donor with active COVID-19. The donor label of this sample is uncertain.

This clone was recorded once. The V and J genes are TRBV5-1 and TRBJ2-1; 10 nucleotides align to TRBD2. Germline assignment: CDR1 SGHRS and CDR2 YFSETQ. The CDR3 spans 15 residues. The trim removed 3 bases at V and 5 bases at J, leaving 5 bases unmatched. The CDR3 bases are TGCGCCAGCAGCTGGAGCGGGGGGGCCAACAATGAGCAGTTCTTC. This sequence encodes CASSWSGGANNEQFF.

J is TRBJ2-2 and V is TRBV3-1 (or the pseudogene TRBV3-2), with TRBD1 as a possible D gene (7 bases). CDR3 length: 16 amino acids. Germline lookup yields CDR1 LGHDT and CDR2 YNNKEL (reference sequence). The V end lost 0 bases, the J end lost 6 bases, and 14 bases lay between the germline ends. The CDR3 here is CASSQELGRGAGELFF. The CDR3, as DNA: TGTGCCAGCAGCCAAGAACTGGGCAGGGGGGCCGGGGAGCTGTTTTTT.

This clone was found once. The chain links TRBV21-1 to TRBJ2-5; TRBD1 is the table's D call, not checked against the DNA. TRBV21-1 is termed a pseudogene. The CDR3 covers 18 residues. The CDR3 sequence is CASSKDPRKGAVRETQYF. CDR3 bases: TGTGCCAGCAGCAAAGACCCCCGGAAAGGGGCAGTCCGGGAGACCCAGTACTTC.

V usage is TRBV5-6 and J usage is TRBJ1-5; no definite D call. V was shortened by 0 bases and J by 2 bases, with 9 bases between the two germline ends. The length of the CDR3 is 15 residues. Germline V gives CDR1 SGHDT, CDR2 YYEEEE. The CDR3 sequence: CASSLGGYGNQPQHF. CDR3 DNA sequence: TGTGCCAGCAGCTTGGGAGGGTACGGCAATCAGCCCCAGCATTTT.

This clone has only one observation. J is TRBJ2-2 and V is TRBV28; the D gene is possibly TRBD2 (5 bases). Germline lookup yields CDR1 MDHEN and CDR2 SYDVKM. CDR3 length equals 15 residues. V was trimmed by 2 bases and J by 1 base, leaving 8 bases between them. The CDR3 reads CASSLPSGNTGELFF. The DNA for the CDR3 is TGTGCCAGCAGTTTACCCAGCGGGAACACCGGGGAGCTGTTTTTT.

The chain recombines TRBV18 with TRBJ2-1; 7 nucleotides line up with TRBD2. Per germline, CDR1 KGHSH and CDR2 LQKENI. The CDR3 contains 16 residues. The J segment lost 7 bases and the V segment lost 3 bases, leaving 12 bases of the junction unmatched. The CDR3 reads CASSPPGGRASNEQFF. CDR3 nucleotides: TGTGCCAGCTCACCTCCAGGAGGGAGGGCTAGTAATGAGCAGTTCTTC.

This CDR3 is CASRKDRVDEQFF. For the CDR3, the DNA is TGTGCCAGTCGAAAGGACAGGGTAGATGAGCAGTTCTTC. This rearrangement joins TRBV19 to TRBJ2-1; 8 bases map to TRBD1. Germline V CDR1 and CDR2: LNHDA, SQIVND (reference sequence). J was trimmed by 8 bases and V by 8 bases; bases with no gene match: 8. This CDR3 comprises 13 residues.

The rearrangement links TRBV9 to TRBJ2-5; 13 bases match TRBD2. The CDR3 loop spans 16 amino acids. Germline-derived CDR1 and CDR2 are SGDLS and YYNGEE. V gave up 3 bases and J gave up 5 bases; unmatched junction bases: 7. CDR3 in DNA: TGTGCCAGCAGCGGCGGACTAGCGGGAGCAGAGGAGACCCAGTACTTC. Residues: CASSGGLAGAEETQYF.

This rearrangement joins TRBV6-2 or TRBV6-3 to TRBJ2-7; 8 bases map to TRBD2. V shed 0 bases and J 2 bases; nucleotides not matched to a gene: 9. This CDR3 spans 17 amino acids. Germline CDR1 MNHEY, CDR2 SVGEGT. CDR3: CASSYSLRGGSAYEQYF. The CDR3 DNA follows: TGTGCCAGCAGTTACTCGCTACGGGGGGGCTCGGCCTACGAGCAGTACTTC.

The V call is TRBV4-3, the J call TRBJ2-3; 11 bases fit TRBD2. In germline, CDR1 is LGHNA, CDR2 YSLEER. The CDR3 totals 15 residues. V was pared by 0 bases and J by 6 bases, with 2 bases of the junction left unmatched. As DNA, the CDR3 is TGCGCCAGCAGCCAAGAGGGGACTAGCGGTGATACGCAGTATTTT. Translation gives CASSQEGTSGDTQYF.

The chain recombines TRBV4-2 with TRBJ2-7; TRBD2 agrees at 8 bases. This CDR3 has 15 amino acids. Germline-derived CDR1 and CDR2 are LGHNA and YNFKEQ. Unmatched junction bases numbered 5, after V lost 0 bases and J lost 4 bases. CDR3 bases: TGTGCCAGCAGCCAAGATAGCGGGGCTGGGTACGAGCAGTACTTC. Protein product: CASSQDSGAGYEQYF.

This clone was recorded only once. This chain uses TRBV7-3 with TRBJ2-3, with 14 nucleotides matching TRBD2. CDR1 is SGHTA, CDR2 FQGTGA, per germline. The CDR3 totals 21 residues. With V trimmed by 5 bases and J by 2 bases, 18 bases remained unmatched. In nucleotides, the CDR3 is TGTGCCAGCAGCCCCCATCCGGGACTAGCGGGAGTTTTTCGGGACACAGATACGCAGTATTTT. Amino acids: CASSPHPGLAGVFRDTDTQYF.

The V and J genes are TRBV3-1 (or the pseudogene TRBV3-2) and TRBJ2-7; D not certain. V gave up 8 bases and J gave up 4 bases, with 21 bases separating them. In germline, CDR1 is LGHDT, CDR2 YNNKEL (reference sequence). This CDR3 contains 15 residues. The CDR3 bases are TGTGCCAGCTGTTCTCCTAGATTTAGTTTGTACGAGCAGTACTTC. Translation: CASCSPRFSLYEQYF.